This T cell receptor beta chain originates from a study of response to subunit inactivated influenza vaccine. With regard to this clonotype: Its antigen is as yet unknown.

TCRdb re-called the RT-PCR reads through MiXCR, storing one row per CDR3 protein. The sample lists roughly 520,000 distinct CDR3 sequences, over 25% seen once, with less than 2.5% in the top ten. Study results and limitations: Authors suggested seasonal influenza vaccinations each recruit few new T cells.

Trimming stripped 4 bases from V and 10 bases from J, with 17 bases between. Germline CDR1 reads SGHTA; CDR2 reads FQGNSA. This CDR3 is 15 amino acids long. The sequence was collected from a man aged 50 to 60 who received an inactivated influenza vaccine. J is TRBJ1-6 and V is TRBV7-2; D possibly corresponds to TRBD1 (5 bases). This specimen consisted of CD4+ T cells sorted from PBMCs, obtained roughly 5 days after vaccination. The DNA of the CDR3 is TGTGCCAGCAGCTCGTCCCGCGTGGGGCACTCACCCCTCCACTTT. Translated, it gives CASSSSRVGHSPLHF.